These 27 T cell receptor beta chains share one sample of origin, sequenced in a study of T cell responses to AZD1222 COVID-19 vaccine. This table comes from immunoSEQ multiplex PCR, and its TCRdb copy is limited to in-frame clones, with some not included. This table holds about 130,000 clones, 90% to 95% found once. The sequencing here drew on peripheral blood, taken on day 0 of AZD1222 vaccination. These receptors were obtained from an adult in good health.

This clone was picked up a small number of times. The V and J genes are TRBV21-1 and TRBJ2-7. TRBV21-1 is marked as a pseudogene. CDR3 size: 13 residues. CDR3 DNA sequence: TGTGCCAGCAGCAAGGAAAAGGACTACGAGCAGTACTTC. It translates to CASSKEKDYEQYF.

The V call is TRBV11-1, the J call TRBJ2-5, with 7 bases identical to TRBD2. Germline assignment: CDR1 SGHAT and CDR2 FQDESV (reference sequence). Losses at the gene ends were 3 bases for V and 4 bases for J; bases not matched to a gene: 8. The CDR3 length is 15 residues. The CDR3 nucleotides are TGTGCCAGCAGCTTTGGAGCGGGAAAGGGAGAGACCCAGTACTTC. This gives the protein CASSFGAGKGETQYF.

The genes are TRBV4-1 and TRBJ1-1; D possibly corresponds to TRBD1 (6 bases). The CDR3 sequence is 15 residues long. CDR1 and CDR2 (germline): MGHRA, YSYEKL. Between the trimmed V and J ends, which lost 3 bases and 2 bases, there was a span of 13 bases. In DNA, the CDR3 is TGCGCCAGCAGCCATTTTGGGACACCTAACACTGAAGCTTTCTTT. This encodes CASSHFGTPNTEAFF.

The V gene is TRBV7-2, the J gene TRBJ2-7, with D perhaps TRBD1 or TRBD2 (5 bases each). The CDR3 runs 13 residues. V was clipped by 1 base and J by 11 bases, with 15 bases between them. Germline assignment: CDR1 SGHTA and CDR2 FQGNSA. The CDR3, as DNA: TGTGCCAGCAGCTTAGAGCTTTCGGGGACGGAGTACTTC. It specifies CASSLELSGTEYF.

The rearrangement uses TRBV24-1 and TRBJ1-2; D gene ambiguous. Germline V gene sequence: CDR1 KGHDR, CDR2 SFDVKD. The ends were cut back, 3 bases at V and 3 bases at J, with 13 bases in the middle. The CDR3 is made up of 15 amino acids. CDR3 nucleotide sequence: TGTGCCACCAGTGATCCGGCAGTAGGCGACTATGGCTACACCTTC. It translates to CATSDPAVGDYGYTF.

J is TRBJ2-1 and V is TRBV19, with 9 bases lining up with TRBD1. Germline values: CDR1 LNHDA, CDR2 SQIVND (reference sequence). V shed 6 bases, J shed 2 bases, and the junction held 11 bases outside the gene matches. The CDR3 totals 17 residues. The CDR3 nucleotides are TGTGCCAGTAGAACAACCGCGGGACAGGGCCCCTACAATGAGCAGTTCTTC. Translation: CASRTTAGQGPYNEQFF.

V and J are TRBV7-9 and TRBJ2-2, with 7 bases identical to TRBD1. The ends lost 4 bases at V and 1 base at J; junction bases unmatched: 12. Looked up from germline, CDR1 is SEHNR and CDR2 is FQNEAQ (reference sequence). This CDR3 has 18 residues. The CDR3 DNA follows: TGTGCCAGCAGCTCGCCGCCCAAGGGGGCCAAGAACACCGGGGAGCTGTTTTTT. It codes for CASSSPPKGAKNTGELFF. The variable domain in full, completed from reference TRBV7-9 and TRBJ2-2, reads DTGVSQNPRHKITKRGQNVTFRCDPISEHNRLYWYRQTLGQGPEFLTYFQNEAQLEKSRLLSDRFSAERPKGSFSTLEIQRTEQGDSAMYLCASSSPPKGAKNTGELFFGEGSRLTVL.

This chain joins TRBV10-3 and TRBJ1-4; unclear D gene. V was trimmed by 2 bases and J by 2 bases, leaving 0 bases between them. Germline V gives CDR1 ENHRY, CDR2 SYGVKD. The CDR3 sequence is 12 residues long. The CDR3 nucleotides read TGTGCCATCAGTGAGACTAATGAAAAACTGTTTTTT. This sequence encodes CAISETNEKLFF.

J is TRBJ2-1 and V is TRBV6-4; 7 positions match TRBD2. The CDR3 loop spans 13 amino acids. Germline V gene data show CDR1 as MRHNA and CDR2 as SNTAGT. V gave up 8 bases and J gave up 7 bases; unmatched junction bases: 8. CDR3 DNA sequence: TGTGCCAGCGGGCAGGGAGCGGGGAATGAGCAGTTCTTC. Translated: CASGQGAGNEQFF.

A single count supports this clone. This chain connects TRBV6-1 to TRBJ1-1, with D possibly TRBD1 on 6 matching bases. Germline CDR1 is MNHNS and CDR2 is SASEGT. Between the trimmed V and J ends, which lost 1 base and 4 bases, there was a span of 13 bases. The length of the CDR3 is 15 residues. CDR3: CASSEGAGGLTEAFF. The CDR3 region has the DNA TGTGCCAGCAGTGAAGGAGCGGGGGGGCTCACTGAAGCTTTCTTT.

The CDR3 sequence is CASGSGDLNTEAFF. The CDR3 nucleotides are TGCGCCAGCGGATCCGGGGACTTGAACACTGAAGCTTTCTTT. This rearrangement joins TRBV5-1 to TRBJ1-1, with D possibly matching TRBD1 (5 bases). V lost 7 bases and J 0 bases, leaving 13 bases between the germline ends. The CDR3 has 14 amino acids. Germline assignment: CDR1 SGHRS and CDR2 YFSETQ.

V usage is TRBV5-1 and J usage is TRBJ1-2; no clear D. Germline values: CDR1 SGHRS, CDR2 YFSETQ. The V and J ends lost 0 bases and 2 bases respectively, with 5 bases between them. The CDR3 has 13 amino acids. The CDR3 loop reads CASSLDKNYGYTF. The DNA of the CDR3 is TGCGCCAGCAGCTTGGATAAGAACTATGGCTACACCTTC.

The chain links TRBV29-1 to TRBJ2-1; 16 bases map to TRBD2. Losses at the gene ends were 3 bases for V and 7 bases for J; bases not matched to a gene: 9. The CDR3 extends over 17 amino acids. Germline CDR1 is SQVTM and CDR2 is ANQGSEA. In nucleotides, the CDR3 is TGCAGCGTTGATAAAGGGACTAGCGGGAGGGCGGGGAATGAGCAGTTCTTC. Translated, it gives CSVDKGTSGRAGNEQFF.

V usage is TRBV14 and J usage is TRBJ2-1; 9 bases align to TRBD2. V shed 3 bases and J 10 bases; nucleotides not matched to a gene: 10. CDR3 size: 15 residues. CDR1 SGHDN and CDR2 FVKESK come from the germline V gene. The CDR3 reads CASSQRLAAGSEQFF. CDR3 DNA sequence: TGTGCCAGCAGCCAGAGACTAGCGGCTGGATCAGAGCAGTTCTTC.

CDR3 residues: CASSQTTYRAQTNEKLFF. The DNA of the CDR3 is TGTGCCAGCAGCCAAACGACTTACCGGGCGCAAACTAATGAAAAACTGTTTTTT. This chain joins TRBV16 and TRBJ1-4; D remains ambiguous. This CDR3 region has 18 residues. V shed 2 bases and J shed 1 base, with 17 bases lying between them. Germline assignment: CDR1 KGHSY and CDR2 FQNENV.

This clone was seen once. V is TRBV6-5 and J is TRBJ1-2, with D perhaps TRBD1 (5 bases). Germline CDR1 reads MNHEY; CDR2 reads SVGAGI. This CDR3 has 16 amino acids. V lost 0 bases, J lost 6 bases, and 17 bases lay in between. In DNA, the CDR3 is TGTGCCAGCAGTTACTCAGGGGAACCCTATGGGAATGGCTACACCTTC. It translates to CASSYSGEPYGNGYTF.

The chain carries TRBV4-2 and TRBJ2-6; tentative D call: TRBD1 (6 bases). V gave up 5 bases and J gave up 0 bases, with 14 bases separating them. Germline V lookup: CDR1 LGHNA, CDR2 YNFKEQ. The CDR3 length is 17 residues. The CDR3 DNA is TGTGCCAGCAGCAACTCCGGGACAACCTCTGGGGCCAACGTCCTGACTTTC. It is translated as CASSNSGTTSGANVLTF.

V gene TRBV28 combines with J gene TRBJ1-6, with TRBD1 as a possible D gene (6 bases). V was trimmed by 6 bases and J by 15 bases, leaving 12 bases between them. The length of the CDR3 is 11 residues. Germline CDR1 and CDR2: MDHEN and SYDVKM. CDR3 loop: CASSYRDHLHF. Written as DNA, the CDR3 is TGTGCCAGCAGCTACAGGGATCACCTCCACTTT.

The chain uses TRBV27 and TRBJ2-3; D not resolved. Trimming removed 1 base from V and 4 bases from J, with 3 bases in between. Germline V lookup: CDR1 MNHEY, CDR2 SMNVEV (reference sequence). The CDR3 consists of 12 residues. The DNA of the CDR3 is TGTGCCAGCAGTTTATACCCAGATACGCAGTATTTT. As protein: CASSLYPDTQYF.

The rearrangement joins TRBV6-5 to TRBJ2-7, with D perhaps matching TRBD1 or TRBD2 (5 bases each). The CDR3 contains 13 residues. V dropped 4 bases and J dropped 7 bases, with 14 bases sitting between them. Germline V gene data show CDR1 as MNHEY and CDR2 as SVGAGI. The DNA for the CDR3 is TGTGCCAGCAGTTGGACATCGCGAGGGGAGCAGTACTTC. Its protein product is CASSWTSRGEQYF.

This clone was observed a few times. The V gene is TRBV5-6, the J gene TRBJ2-7; 8 bases align to TRBD1. This CDR3 contains 17 residues. The V gene's germline CDR1 is SGHDT and CDR2 YYEEEE. The ends lost 3 bases at V and 3 bases at J; junction bases unmatched: 14. The CDR3 loop reads CASSSELRDRHLYEQYF. The CDR3 bases are TGTGCCAGCAGCTCCGAACTGCGGGACAGGCATCTCTACGAGCAGTACTTC.

This clone was counted a single time. This chain joins TRBV7-2 and TRBJ2-7; 7 nucleotides line up with TRBD2. The CDR3 extends over 14 amino acids. J gave up 2 bases and V 5 bases, and 6 bases lay outside the gene matches. The germline V gene encodes CDR1 SGHTA and CDR2 FQGNSA. The CDR3 is CASSRVAGAYEQYF. In DNA form, the CDR3 reads TGTGCCAGCAGCCGCGTCGCGGGAGCCTACGAGCAGTACTTC.

The rearrangement joins TRBV6-5 to TRBJ1-2, with a tentative D call TRBD1 (5 bases). The length of the CDR3 is 11 residues. The germline V gene encodes CDR1 MNHEY and CDR2 SVGAGI. Trimming removed 6 bases from V and 8 bases from J, with 10 bases in between. The CDR3 here is CASRGVGGYTF. The DNA of the CDR3 is TGTGCCAGCAGGGGGGTGGGCGGCTACACCTTC.

This clone was counted once. The gene calls are TRBV18 and TRBJ1-2; D is uncertain. This CDR3 is built from 13 residues. Germline lookup yields CDR1 KGHSH and CDR2 LQKENI. V lost 2 bases to trimming and J lost 8 bases, with 12 bases between them. The CDR3 DNA reads TGTGCCAGCTCACCAGGGCAGTCGAACGGCTACACCTTC. Its translation is CASSPGQSNGYTF.

The chain uses TRBV24-1 and TRBJ2-2; no reliable D call. CDR1 and CDR2 from the germline V gene are KGHDR and SFDVKD. The V end was cut by 9 bases, the J end by 4 bases, with 11 bases between. The CDR3 covers 13 residues. CDR3 sequence (DNA): TGTGCCACCGAGTCGTCGGTCACCGGGGAGCTGTTTTTT. It translates to CATESSVTGELFF.

CDR3 DNA sequence: TGTGCCAGCTCACCAGGGACAGGCCAGGGATTTGGCTACACCTTC. It translates to CASSPGTGQGFGYTF. The chain is built from TRBV18 and TRBJ1-2; 8 bases map to TRBD1. CDR3 length: 15 residues. Trimming removed 2 bases from V and 7 bases from J; junction bases left unmatched: 9. Germline CDR1 and CDR2: KGHSH and LQKENI. Together with reference TRBV18 and TRBJ1-2, the CDR3 gives the full variable domain: NAGVMQNPRHLVRRRGQEARLRCSPMKGHSHVYWYRQLPEEGLKFMVYLQKENIIDESGMPKERFSAEFPKEGPSILRIQQVVRGDSAAYFCASSPGTGQGFGYTFGSGTRLTVV.

The CDR3 loop reads CASKRTGGGYTF. The DNA for the CDR3 is TGTGCCAGTAAGCGAACAGGGGGCGGCTACACCTTC. The chain has TRBV19 and TRBJ1-2, with TRBD1 matching 9 bases. The CDR3 loop spans 12 amino acids. After removal of 7 bases from V and 8 bases from J, the junction contained 5 bases not matched to a gene. Germline lookup yields CDR1 LNHDA and CDR2 SQIVND (reference sequence).